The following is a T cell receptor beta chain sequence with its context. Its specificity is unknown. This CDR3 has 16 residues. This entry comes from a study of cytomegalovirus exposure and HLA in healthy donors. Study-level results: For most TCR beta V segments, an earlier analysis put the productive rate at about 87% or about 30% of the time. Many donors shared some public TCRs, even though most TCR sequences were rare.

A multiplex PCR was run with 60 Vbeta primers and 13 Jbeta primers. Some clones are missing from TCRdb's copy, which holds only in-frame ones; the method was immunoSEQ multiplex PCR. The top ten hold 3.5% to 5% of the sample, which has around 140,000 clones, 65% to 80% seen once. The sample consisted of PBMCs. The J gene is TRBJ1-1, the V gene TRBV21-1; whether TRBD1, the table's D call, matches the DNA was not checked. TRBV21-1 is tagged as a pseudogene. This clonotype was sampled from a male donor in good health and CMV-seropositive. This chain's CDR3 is CASSKWNRGQESEAFF. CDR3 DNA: TGTGCCAGCAGCAAATGGAACAGGGGGCAAGAGTCTGAAGCTTTCTTT.